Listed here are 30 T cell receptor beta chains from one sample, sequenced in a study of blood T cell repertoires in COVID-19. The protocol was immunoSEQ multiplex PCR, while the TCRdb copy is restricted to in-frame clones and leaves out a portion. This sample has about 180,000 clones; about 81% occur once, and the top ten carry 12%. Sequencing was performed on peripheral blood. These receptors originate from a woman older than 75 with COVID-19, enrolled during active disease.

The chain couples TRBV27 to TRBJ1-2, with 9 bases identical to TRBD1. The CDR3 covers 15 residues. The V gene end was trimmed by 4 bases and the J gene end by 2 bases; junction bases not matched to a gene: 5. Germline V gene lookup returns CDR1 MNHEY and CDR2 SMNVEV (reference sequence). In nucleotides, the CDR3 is TGTGCCAGCAGTTCGGGACAGGGTGGAAACTATGGCTACACCTTC. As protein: CASSSGQGGNYGYTF.

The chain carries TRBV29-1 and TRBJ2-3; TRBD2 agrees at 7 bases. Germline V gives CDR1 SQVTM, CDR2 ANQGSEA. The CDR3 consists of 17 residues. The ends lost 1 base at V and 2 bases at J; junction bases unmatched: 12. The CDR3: CSVEGGRREWVTDTQYF. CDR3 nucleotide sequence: TGCAGCGTTGAAGGGGGCCGGCGGGAGTGGGTCACAGATACGCAGTATTTT.

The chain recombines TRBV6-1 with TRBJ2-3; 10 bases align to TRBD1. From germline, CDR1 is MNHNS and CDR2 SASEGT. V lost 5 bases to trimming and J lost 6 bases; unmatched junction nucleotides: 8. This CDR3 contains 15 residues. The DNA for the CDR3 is TGTGCCAGCAGTTCCCCGGGACAGGGGTCGGATACGCAGTATTTT. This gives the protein CASSSPGQGSDTQYF.

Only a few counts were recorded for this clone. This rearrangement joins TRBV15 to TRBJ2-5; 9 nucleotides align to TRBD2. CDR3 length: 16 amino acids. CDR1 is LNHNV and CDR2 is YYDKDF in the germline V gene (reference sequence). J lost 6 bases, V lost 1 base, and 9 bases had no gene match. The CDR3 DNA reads TGTGCCACCAGCAGAGGATACCTAGCGGGGAGGAAGACCCAGTACTTC. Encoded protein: CATSRGYLAGRKTQYF.

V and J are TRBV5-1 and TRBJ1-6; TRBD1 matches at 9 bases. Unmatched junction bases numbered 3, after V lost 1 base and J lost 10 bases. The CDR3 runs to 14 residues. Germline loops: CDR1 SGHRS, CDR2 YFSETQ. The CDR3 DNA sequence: TGCGCCAGCAGCTTGCTGGACAGGGGATCACCCCTCCACTTT. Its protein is CASSLLDRGSPLHF.

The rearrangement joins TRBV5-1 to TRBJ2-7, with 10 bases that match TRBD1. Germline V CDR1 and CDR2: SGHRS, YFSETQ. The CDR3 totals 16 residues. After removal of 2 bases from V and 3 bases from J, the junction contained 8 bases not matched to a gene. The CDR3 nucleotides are TGCGCCAGCAGCTTCTACCGGGACAGGGGACACTACGAGCAGTACTTC. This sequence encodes CASSFYRDRGHYEQYF.

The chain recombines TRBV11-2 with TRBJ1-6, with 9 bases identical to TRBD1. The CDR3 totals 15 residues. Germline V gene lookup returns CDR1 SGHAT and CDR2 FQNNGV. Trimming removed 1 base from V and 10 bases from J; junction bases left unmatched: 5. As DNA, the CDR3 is TGTGCCAGCAGCTTAGTTGGGACAGGGTACTCACCCCTCCACTTT. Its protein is CASSLVGTGYSPLHF. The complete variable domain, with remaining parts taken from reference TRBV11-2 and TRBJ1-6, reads EAGVAQSPRYKIIEKRQSVAFWCNPISGHATLYWYQQILGQGPKLLIQFQNNGVVDDSQLPKDRFSAERLKGVDSTLKIQPAKLEDSAVYLCASSLVGTGYSPLHFGNGTRLTVT.

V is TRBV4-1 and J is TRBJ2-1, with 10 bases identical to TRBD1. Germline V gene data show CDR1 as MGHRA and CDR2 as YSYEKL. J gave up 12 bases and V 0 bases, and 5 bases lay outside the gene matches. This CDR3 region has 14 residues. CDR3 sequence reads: CASSQEFRDRGQFF. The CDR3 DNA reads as TGCGCCAGCAGCCAAGAATTCCGGGACAGGGGGCAGTTCTTC.

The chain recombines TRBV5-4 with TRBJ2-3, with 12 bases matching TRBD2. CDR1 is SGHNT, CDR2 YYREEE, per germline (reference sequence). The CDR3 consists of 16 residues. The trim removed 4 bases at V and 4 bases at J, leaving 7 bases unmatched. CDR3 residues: CASSLRLAGAADTQYF. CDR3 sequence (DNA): TGTGCCAGCAGCCTGCGACTAGCGGGAGCAGCAGATACGCAGTATTTT.

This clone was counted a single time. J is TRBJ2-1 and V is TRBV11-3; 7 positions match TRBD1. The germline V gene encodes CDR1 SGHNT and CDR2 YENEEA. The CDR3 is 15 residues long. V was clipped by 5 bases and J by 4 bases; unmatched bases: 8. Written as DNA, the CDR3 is TGTGCCAGCAGCCCCCGGACAGGACCATACAATGAGCAGTTCTTC. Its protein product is CASSPRTGPYNEQFF.

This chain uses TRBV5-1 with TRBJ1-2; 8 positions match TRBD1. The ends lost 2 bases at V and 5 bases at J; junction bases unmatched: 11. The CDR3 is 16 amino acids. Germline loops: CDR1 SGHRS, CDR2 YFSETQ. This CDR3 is CASSLSSGQGGYGYTF. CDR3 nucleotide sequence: TGCGCCAGCAGCTTATCTTCAGGACAGGGCGGGTATGGCTACACCTTC. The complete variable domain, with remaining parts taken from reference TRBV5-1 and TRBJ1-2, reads KAGVTQTPRYLIKTRGQQVTLSCSPISGHRSVSWYQQTPGQGLQFLFEYFSETQRNKGNFPGRFSGRQFSNSRSEMNVSTLELGDSALYLCASSLSSGQGGYGYTFGSGTRLTVV.

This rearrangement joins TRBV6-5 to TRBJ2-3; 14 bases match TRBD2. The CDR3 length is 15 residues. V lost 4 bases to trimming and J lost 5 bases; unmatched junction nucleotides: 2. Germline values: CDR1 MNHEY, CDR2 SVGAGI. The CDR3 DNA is TGTGCCAGCAGTTGGGGGACTAGCGGGGGAGATACGCAGTATTTT. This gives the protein CASSWGTSGGDTQYF.

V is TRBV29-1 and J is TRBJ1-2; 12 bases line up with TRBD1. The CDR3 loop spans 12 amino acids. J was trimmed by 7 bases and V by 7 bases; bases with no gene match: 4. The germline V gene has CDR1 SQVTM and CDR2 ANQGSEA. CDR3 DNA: TGCAGCGCATGGGACAGGGGGCTTGGCTACACCTTC. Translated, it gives CSAWDRGLGYTF.

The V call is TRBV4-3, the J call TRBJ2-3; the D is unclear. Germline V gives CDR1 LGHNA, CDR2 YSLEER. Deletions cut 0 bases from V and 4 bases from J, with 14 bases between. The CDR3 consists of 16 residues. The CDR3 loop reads CASSQDLGSHADTQYF. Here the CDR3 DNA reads TGCGCCAGCAGCCAAGATTTGGGCAGTCATGCAGATACGCAGTATTTT.

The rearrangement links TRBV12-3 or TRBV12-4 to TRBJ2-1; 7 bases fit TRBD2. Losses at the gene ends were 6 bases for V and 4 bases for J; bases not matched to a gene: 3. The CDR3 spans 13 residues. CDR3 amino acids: CASRTGRYNEQFF. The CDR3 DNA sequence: TGTGCCAGCAGAACCGGGAGGTACAATGAGCAGTTCTTC.

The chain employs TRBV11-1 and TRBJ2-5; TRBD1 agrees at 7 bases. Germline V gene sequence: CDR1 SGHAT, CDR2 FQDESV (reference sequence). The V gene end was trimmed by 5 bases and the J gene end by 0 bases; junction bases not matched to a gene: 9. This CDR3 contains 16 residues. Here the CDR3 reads CASSPVGQGDQETQYF. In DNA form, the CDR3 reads TGTGCCAGCAGCCCCGTTGGCCAGGGGGACCAAGAGACCCAGTACTTC. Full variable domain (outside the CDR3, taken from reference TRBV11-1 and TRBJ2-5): EAEVAQSPRYKITEKSQAVAFWCDPISGHATLYWYRQILGQGPELLVQFQDESVVDDSQLPKDRFSAERLKGVDSTLKIQPAELGDSAMYLCASSPVGQGDQETQYFGPGTRLLVL.

The CDR3 sequence is CASSQDISQPQHF. Here the CDR3 DNA reads TGCGCCAGCAGCCAAGATATATCCCAGCCCCAGCATTTT. V and J are TRBV4-3 and TRBJ1-5, with no clear D. Germline CDR1 and CDR2: LGHNA and YSLEER. The CDR3 spans 13 residues. V dropped 0 bases and J dropped 7 bases, with 7 bases sitting between them.

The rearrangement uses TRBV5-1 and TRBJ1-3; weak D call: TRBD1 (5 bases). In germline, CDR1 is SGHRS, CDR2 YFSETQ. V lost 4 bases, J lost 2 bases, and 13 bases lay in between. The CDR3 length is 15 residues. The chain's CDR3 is CASSTRGGTGNTIYF. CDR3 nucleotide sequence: TGCGCCAGCAGCACACGGGGGGGAACTGGAAACACCATATATTTT.

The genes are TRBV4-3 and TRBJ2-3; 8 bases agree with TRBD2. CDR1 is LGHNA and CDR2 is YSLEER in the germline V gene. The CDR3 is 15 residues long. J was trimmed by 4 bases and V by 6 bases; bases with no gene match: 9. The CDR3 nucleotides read TGCGCCAGCAGGCCGGGGGGGGCGCACTCAGATACGCAGTATTTT. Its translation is CASRPGGAHSDTQYF.

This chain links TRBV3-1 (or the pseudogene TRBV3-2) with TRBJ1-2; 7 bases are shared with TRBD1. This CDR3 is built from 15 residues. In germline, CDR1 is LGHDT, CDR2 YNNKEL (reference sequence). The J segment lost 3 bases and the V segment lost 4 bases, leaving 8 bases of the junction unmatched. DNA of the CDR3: TGTGCCAGCAGCCCCCGGGGCAGGGGGGACTATGGCTACACCTTC. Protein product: CASSPRGRGDYGYTF.

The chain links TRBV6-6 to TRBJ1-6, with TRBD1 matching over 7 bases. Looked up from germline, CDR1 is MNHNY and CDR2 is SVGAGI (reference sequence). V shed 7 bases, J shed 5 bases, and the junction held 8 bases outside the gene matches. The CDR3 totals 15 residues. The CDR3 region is CASNTPGGDNSPLHF. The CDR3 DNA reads TGTGCCAGCAATACCCCAGGGGGTGATAATTCACCCCTCCACTTT.

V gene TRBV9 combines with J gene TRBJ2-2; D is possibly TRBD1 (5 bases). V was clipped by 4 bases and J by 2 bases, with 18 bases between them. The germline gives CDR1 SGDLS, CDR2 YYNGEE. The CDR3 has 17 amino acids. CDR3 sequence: CASSPRVGRGNTGELFF. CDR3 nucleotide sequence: TGTGCCAGCAGCCCACGTGTGGGAAGGGGTAACACCGGGGAGCTGTTTTTT.

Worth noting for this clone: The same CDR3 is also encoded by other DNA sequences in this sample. The CDR3 DNA sequence: TGTGCCATCAGTGAGGGGGCGCAAGAGACCCAGTACTTC. It codes for CAISEGAQETQYF. The chain couples TRBV10-3 to TRBJ2-5; TRBD1 might be the D (5 bases). V was clipped by 2 bases and J by 2 bases, with 6 bases between them. Per germline, CDR1 ENHRY and CDR2 SYGVKD. This CDR3 contains 13 residues.

The CDR3 coding sequence is TGTGCCAGCAGGAAAGCCGATGAAAAACTGTTTTTT. This codes for CASRKADEKLFF. The rearrangement uses TRBV2 and TRBJ1-4; D is ambiguous. V was pared by 6 bases and J by 6 bases, with 8 bases between. CDR1 is SNHLY, CDR2 FYNNEI, per germline. CDR3 length: 12 residues.

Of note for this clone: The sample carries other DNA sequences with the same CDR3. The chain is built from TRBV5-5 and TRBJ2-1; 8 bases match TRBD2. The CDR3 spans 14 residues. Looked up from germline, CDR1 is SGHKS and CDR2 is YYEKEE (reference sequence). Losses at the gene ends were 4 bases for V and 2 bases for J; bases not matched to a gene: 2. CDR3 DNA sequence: TGTGCCAGCAGCCCGGGGGGGACCTACAATGAGCAGTTCTTC. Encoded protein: CASSPGGTYNEQFF. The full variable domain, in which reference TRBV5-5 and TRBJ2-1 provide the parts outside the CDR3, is DAGVTQSPTHLIKTRGQQVTLRCSPISGHKSVSWYQQVLGQGPQFIFQYYEKEERGRGNFPDRFSARQFPNYSSELNVNALLLGDSALYLCASSPGGTYNEQFFGPGTRLTVL.

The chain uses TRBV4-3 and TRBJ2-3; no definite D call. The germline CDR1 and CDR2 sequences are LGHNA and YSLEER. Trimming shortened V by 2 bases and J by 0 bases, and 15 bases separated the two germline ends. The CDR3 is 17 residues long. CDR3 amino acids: CASSQFRYYKSTDTQYF. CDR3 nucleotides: TGCGCCAGCAGCCAATTTCGGTACTACAAGAGCACAGATACGCAGTATTTT.

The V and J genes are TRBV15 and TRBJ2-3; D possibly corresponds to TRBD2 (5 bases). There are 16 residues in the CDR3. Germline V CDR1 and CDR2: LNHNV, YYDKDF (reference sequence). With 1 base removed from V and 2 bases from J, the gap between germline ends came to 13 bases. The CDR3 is CATSRGTYETTDTQYF. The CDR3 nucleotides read TGTGCCACCAGCAGAGGGACTTACGAAACCACAGATACGCAGTATTTT.

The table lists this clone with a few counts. The CDR3 loop is CASSLEVEPQHF. CDR3 nucleotides: TGTGCCAGCAGTTTAGAAGTAGAGCCCCAGCATTTT. The chain carries TRBV28 and TRBJ1-5; D call uncertain. In germline, CDR1 is MDHEN, CDR2 SYDVKM. The V end lost 2 bases, the J end lost 8 bases, and 7 bases lay between the germline ends. CDR3 length equals 12 residues.

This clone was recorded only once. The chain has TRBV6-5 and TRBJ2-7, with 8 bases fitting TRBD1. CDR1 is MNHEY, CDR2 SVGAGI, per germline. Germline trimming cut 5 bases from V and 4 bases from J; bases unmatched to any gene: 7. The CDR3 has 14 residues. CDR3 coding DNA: TGTGCCAGCAGTCCTACAGGGGGACGGTACGAGCAGTACTTC. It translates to CASSPTGGRYEQYF.

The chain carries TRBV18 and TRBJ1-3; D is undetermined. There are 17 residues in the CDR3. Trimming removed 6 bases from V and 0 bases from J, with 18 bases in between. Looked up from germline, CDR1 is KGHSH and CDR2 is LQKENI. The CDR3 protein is CASSSLAGRISGNTIYF. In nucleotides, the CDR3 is TGTGCCAGCTCGTCGCTGGCAGGAAGAATCTCTGGAAACACCATATATTTT.